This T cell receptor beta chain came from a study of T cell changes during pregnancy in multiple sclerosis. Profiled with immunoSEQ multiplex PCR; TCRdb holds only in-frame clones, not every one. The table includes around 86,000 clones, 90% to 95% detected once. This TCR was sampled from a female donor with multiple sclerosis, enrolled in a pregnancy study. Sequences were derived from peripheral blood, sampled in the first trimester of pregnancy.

Here the CDR3 DNA reads TGTGCCAGCAGTGGTCCACGGACAGCTAACTATGGCTACACCTTC. Its translation: CASSGPRTANYGYTF. J is TRBJ1-2 and V is TRBV2, with TRBD1 as a possible D gene (6 bases). The CDR3 loop spans 15 amino acids. V was shortened by 4 bases and J by 0 bases, with 12 bases between the two germline ends. Germline V lookup: CDR1 SNHLY, CDR2 FYNNEI.